Listed below are T cell receptor beta chains from one sample, sequenced in a study of T-cell reconstitution after alpha-beta-depleted transplantation in children. One entry per CDR3 protein results from TCRdb running MiXCR on the PCR reads. The data contain hundreds of thousands of distinct CDR3 sequences, approximately 17% of them seen just once; the ten biggest clones take up 1.1%. The sample here was PBMCs from the stem cell graft donor, taken from the stem cell graft. These receptors all stem from a human donor who donated a stem cell graft to a child with acute myeloid leukemia. Each CDR3 is given with its conserved first and last residue.

TRBJ2-2 | TRBV20-1 | CSAEDRQHTGELFF
TRBJ1-2 | TRBV5-1 | CASSLAEDLYGYTF
TRBJ1-1 | TRBV15 | CATSGKDRAYQAFF
TRBJ1-6 | TRBV5-1 | CASSLTGDGDSPLHF
TRBJ1-1 | TRBV13 | CASARGLLTEAFF
TRBJ1-6 | TRBV28 | CASSFRDSDSPLHF
TRBJ2-5 | TRBV7-6 | CASSRQPGGEETQYF
TRBJ2-7 | TRBV24-1 | CATSSTGRSYEQYF
TRBJ1-2 | TRBV20-1 | CSARGGTGLGGYTF
TRBJ1-6 | TRBV7-2 | CASSLERVENSPLHF
TRBJ1-6 | TRBV5-5 | CASLGQSSPLHF
TRBJ2-3 | TRBV4-3 | CASSQEPNSGTLLHF
TRBJ1-1 | TRBV12-3/TRBV12-4 | CASSAPRTGGGTEAFF
TRBJ2-7 | TRBV7-8 | CASSAGTGGYEQYF
TRBJ2-1 | TRBV7-7 | CASSHGTGDYNEQFF